This passage covers 30 T cell receptor beta chains from one sample sequenced in a study of early T cells in non-severe SARS-CoV-2 infection. TCRdb re-derived calls from the 5' RACE reads in MiXCR, one entry per CDR3 protein. This sample has tens of thousands of distinct CDR3 sequences; about 5% occur once, and the top ten carry more than 4.5%. The sample comprised whole blood. Receptors were obtained from an adult who was a healthcare worker with PCR-confirmed SARS-CoV-2 infection or an uninfected control (not recorded which).

This clonotype was counted at least ten times. One end of the junction does not line up with germline, which may come from a read error. The chain links TRBV20-1 to TRBJ1-2, with 7 bases aligning to TRBD1. Germline V gives CDR1 DFQATT, CDR2 SNEGSKA (reference sequence). The CDR3 length is 15 residues. CDR3 residues: CSARETGAINYGYTF. CDR3 DNA: TGCAGTGCCAGAGAAACAGGGGCGATTAACTATGGCTACACCTTC.

This clonotype appeared many times. The chain couples TRBV20-1 to TRBJ2-7, with D unresolved. The V and J ends lost 0 bases and 6 bases respectively, with 15 bases between them. Germline assignment: CDR1 DFQATT and CDR2 SNEGSKA (reference sequence). The CDR3 loop spans 14 amino acids. The CDR3 DNA sequence: TGCAGTGCTAGAGACCTCGGAAGGGAAAGCGAGCAGTACTTC. It specifies CSARDLGRESEQYF.

In its sample, this clonotype was seen once. A read error is possible here, since a much larger clone lies one base away. The chain uses TRBV20-1 and TRBJ1-4, with TRBD1 as a possible D gene (5 bases). Germline V gene data show CDR1 as DFQATT and CDR2 as SNEGSKA (reference sequence). The CDR3 is 14 amino acids. In nucleotides, the CDR3 is TGCAGTGCTAGTGGGGGGGAGACTAATGAAAAACTGTTATTT. This encodes CSASGGETNEKLLF.

Of note for this clonotype: This sequence may be a read error, since a much larger clone differs from it by one base. The rearrangement links TRBV7-7 to TRBJ2-5, with 7 bases aligning to TRBD1. There are 14 residues in the CDR3. Germline assignment: CDR1 SSHAT and CDR2 FNYEAQ (reference sequence). The CDR3 loop reads CASSQDRLQETHYF. CDR3 coding DNA: TGTGCTAGCAGCCAGGACAGGCTCCAAGAGACCCATTACTTC.

The table lists this clonotype with many counts. V is TRBV3-1 and J is TRBJ2-6; maybe TRBD1 (6 bases). The germline V and J ends were trimmed by 4 bases and 0 bases, with 13 bases remaining between them. Looked up from germline, CDR1 is LGHDT and CDR2 is YNNKEL (reference sequence). The CDR3 is 17 amino acids. CDR3 coding DNA: TGTGCCAGCAGCCCGACAGGTGACTCCTCTGGGGCCAACGTCCTGACTTTC. The encoded protein is CASSPTGDSSGANVLTF.

The V and J genes are TRBV3-1 and TRBJ2-4; D call uncertain. The CDR3 covers 13 residues. Trimming took off 0 bases at V and 6 bases at J, with 6 bases between the two ends. Germline V lookup: CDR1 LGHDT, CDR2 YNNKEL (reference sequence). CDR3 sequence reads: CASSQDSGNIQYF. The CDR3 coding sequence is TGTGCCAGCAGCCAAGATTCGGGAAACATTCAGTACTTC.

This clonotype was counted ten times or more. This chain joins TRBV11-3 and TRBJ2-7, with D perhaps matching TRBD1 (5 bases). The CDR3 contains 15 residues. Germline loops: CDR1 SGHNT, CDR2 YENEEA. The V gene lost 1 base and the J gene lost 2 bases, with 12 bases spanning the gap. In DNA, the CDR3 is TGTGCCAGCAGCTTAGGCCAGGGCAAGACCTACGAGCAGTACTTC. The encoded protein is CASSLGQGKTYEQYF.

On this clonotype itself: Relative to the germline gene, one junction end is altered; a read error may explain this. The CDR3 nucleotides are TGTGCCAGCAGGCTAGCGCGGGGAGGGGGCACAGGTACGCAGTATTTT. It yields the protein CASRLARGGGTGTQYF. The chain links TRBV2 to TRBJ2-3, with D perhaps being TRBD1 or TRBD2 (7 bases each). Germline V gives CDR1 SNHLY, CDR2 FYNNEI. The CDR3 covers 16 residues.

This clonotype was picked up many times. V usage is TRBV6-5 and J usage is TRBJ2-1, with 10 bases lining up with TRBD2. The J segment lost 0 bases and the V segment lost 2 bases, leaving 13 bases of the junction unmatched. This CDR3 spans 20 amino acids. Looked up from germline, CDR1 is MNHEY and CDR2 is SVGAGI. CDR3 region: CASSYELAGPSVSSYNEQFF. In DNA, the CDR3 is TGTGCCAGCAGTTACGAACTAGCGGGACCCTCCGTAAGCTCCTACAATGAGCAGTTCTTC.

This clonotype was detected ten times or more. The chain couples TRBV28 to TRBJ2-1; D ambiguous. The CDR3 loop spans 13 amino acids. V was cut by 7 bases and J by 3 bases, with 10 bases left in between. CDR1 MDHEN and CDR2 SYDVKM come from the germline V gene. The DNA of the CDR3 is TGTGCCAGCATGAGACCCAACTACAATGAGCAGTTCTTC. It translates to CASMRPNYNEQFF.

This clonotype was detected ten times or more. The V and J genes are TRBV5-1 and TRBJ2-7; TRBD1 is a possible D gene (6 bases). The V gene lost 4 bases and the J gene lost 5 bases, with 13 bases spanning the gap. CDR3 size: 13 residues. Germline-derived CDR1 and CDR2 are SGHRS and YFSETQ. CDR3 amino acids: CASSDPHRDEQYF. CDR3 nucleotides: TGCGCCAGCAGCGACCCCCACAGGGACGAGCAGTACTTC.

Many counts were recorded for this clonotype. The chain employs TRBV29-1 and TRBJ2-3; D tentatively fits TRBD1 or TRBD2 (5 bases each). Germline lookup yields CDR1 SQVTM and CDR2 ANQGSEA. This CDR3 region has 13 residues. V lost 8 bases and J lost 7, with 19 bases in between. DNA of the CDR3: TGCAGCCGTAGTGAGGGACCTGGATATACGCAGTATTTT. The encoded protein is CSRSEGPGYTQYF.

Ten or more counts support this clonotype. The V and J genes are TRBV20-1 and TRBJ1-2, with unresolved D. This CDR3 has 13 residues. CDR1 and CDR2 from the germline V gene are DFQATT and SNEGSKA (reference sequence). Trimming removed 3 bases at V and 1 base at J, with 9 bases between. CDR3 sequence: CSARAEINYGYTF. The CDR3 DNA sequence: TGCAGTGCTAGGGCGGAGATTAACTATGGCTACACCTTC.

Ten or more counts support this clonotype. The chain recombines TRBV19 with TRBJ1-5; D is unresolved. The CDR3 is 20 residues long. Trimming took off 4 bases at V and 0 bases at J, with 25 bases between the two ends. Germline lookup yields CDR1 LNHDA and CDR2 SQIVND (reference sequence). The CDR3, as DNA: TGTGCCAGTAGTACCCCCACGCAGTCGGTGTTTCGGTATAGCAATCAGCCCCAGCATTTT. This gives the protein CASSTPTQSVFRYSNQPQHF. Filled out from reference TRBV19 and TRBJ1-5, the complete variable domain reads DGGITQSPKYLFRKEGQNVTLSCEQNLNHDAMYWYRQDPGQGLRLIYYSQIVNDFQKGDIAEGYSVSREKKESFPLTVTSAQKNPTAFYLCASSTPTQSVFRYSNQPQHFGDGTRLSIL.

This clonotype was counted many times. This rearrangement joins TRBV5-1 to TRBJ2-1; a weak D match, TRBD2 (6 bases). Germline CDR1 reads SGHRS; CDR2 reads YFSETQ. Deletions cut 0 bases from V and 6 bases from J, with 13 bases between. The CDR3 is 15 amino acids. The CDR3: CASSLDAGRVNEQFF. The CDR3 DNA reads TGCGCCAGCAGCTTGGACGCGGGAAGGGTCAATGAGCAGTTCTTC.

This clonotype came up many times. V gene TRBV29-1 combines with J gene TRBJ2-7; 8 nucleotides line up with TRBD1. Looked up from germline, CDR1 is SQVTM and CDR2 is ANQGSEA. The junction had 3 bases not matched to a gene; V was cut back by 6 bases and J by 5 bases. The length of the CDR3 is 11 residues. The CDR3 nucleotides are TGCAGCGTCGACAGGGGTGACGAGCAGTACTTC. It encodes CSVDRGDEQYF.

By share, this clonotype ranks as medium-sized. The V gene is TRBV2, the J gene TRBJ1-2; a weak D match, TRBD1 (5 bases). CDR1 SNHLY and CDR2 FYNNEI come from the germline V gene. This CDR3 spans 14 amino acids. Trimming stripped 3 bases from V and 4 bases from J, with 12 bases between. The DNA of the CDR3 is TGTGCCAGCAGTGATGGGGGTGGCATCTATGGCTACACCTTC. Amino acids: CASSDGGGIYGYTF.

The table lists this clonotype with many counts. This sequence joins TRBV6-5 and TRBJ2-5; 9 bases fit TRBD2. The length of the CDR3 is 16 residues. V lost 5 bases, J lost 5 bases, and 12 bases stayed unmatched. CDR1 is MNHEY, CDR2 SVGAGI, per germline. The chain's CDR3 is CASSLTRAGGGETQYF. The CDR3 bases are TGTGCCAGCAGTCTAACACGAGCGGGGGGAGGTGAGACCCAGTACTTC.

This clonotype has at least ten counts. The chain is built from TRBV7-9 and TRBJ2-7; D gene unclear. The CDR3 loop spans 11 amino acids. Trimming shortened V by 5 bases and J by 3 bases, and 5 bases separated the two germline ends. Germline V gene data show CDR1 as SEHNR and CDR2 as FQNEAQ (reference sequence). The CDR3 DNA reads as TGTGCCAGCAGCACCTACTACGAGCAGTACTTC. It specifies CASSTYYEQYF.

The sample holds many counts of this clonotype. DNA for the CDR3: TGTGCCAGCAGTGGGGACAGGGGTGGCTACGAGCAGTACTTC. Encoded protein: CASSGDRGGYEQYF. V gene TRBV6-1 combines with J gene TRBJ2-7; 10 positions agree with TRBD1. The CDR3 covers 14 residues. V gave up 4 bases and J gave up 3 bases; unmatched junction bases: 3. Germline CDR1 is MNHNS and CDR2 is SASEGT.

At least ten counts were recorded for this clonotype. This chain joins TRBV5-1 and TRBJ2-1; D possibly corresponds to TRBD1 (6 bases). The CDR3 is 15 residues long. CDR1 is SGHRS and CDR2 is YFSETQ in the germline V gene. V was clipped by 2 bases and J by 2 bases, with 11 bases between them. The CDR3 coding sequence is TGCGCCAGCAGCTTAGGACAGCAACCCTACAATGAGCAGTTCTTC. Amino acids: CASSLGQQPYNEQFF.

There are many counts of this clonotype. The chain's CDR3 is CASSIEGSTDTQYF. For the CDR3, the DNA is TGTGCCAGTAGTATAGAGGGTAGCACAGATACGCAGTATTTT. The V call is TRBV19, the J call TRBJ2-3, with D hard to call. This CDR3 has 14 amino acids. The ends were cut back, 0 bases at V and 0 bases at J, with 4 bases in the middle. The germline V gene encodes CDR1 LNHDA and CDR2 SQIVND (reference sequence).

This clonotype occurred many times. The chain couples TRBV6-2 or TRBV6-3 to TRBJ1-1; perhaps TRBD1 as D (6 bases). The CDR3 covers 14 residues. The germline CDR1 and CDR2 sequences are MNHEY and SVGEGT. The V end was cut by 2 bases, the J end by 4 bases, with 11 bases between. CDR3 protein: CASSYTGGATEAFF. CDR3 DNA sequence: TGTGCCAGCAGTTACACCGGGGGGGCCACTGAAGCTTTCTTT.

Ten or more counts support this clonotype. CDR3 DNA sequence: TGTGCCAGCTCACCTATCCAGGGGGCCCCCTCTGGAAACACCATATATTTT. Its translation: CASSPIQGAPSGNTIYF. The rearrangement joins TRBV18 to TRBJ1-3, with 8 bases lining up with TRBD1. The CDR3 totals 17 residues. The junction had 7 bases not matched to a gene; V was cut back by 3 bases and J by 0 bases. Germline CDR1 KGHSH, CDR2 LQKENI.

The rearrangement links TRBV27 to TRBJ2-7; D unresolved. Germline V gene sequence: CDR1 MNHEY, CDR2 SMNVEV (reference sequence). This CDR3 is built from 13 residues. V gave up 6 bases and J gave up 2 bases, with 11 bases separating them. This chain's CDR3 is CASRAGQTYEQYF. The CDR3 DNA sequence: TGTGCCAGCAGGGCAGGCCAGACCTACGAGCAGTACTTC.

This clonotype occurred many times. The chain recombines TRBV5-1 with TRBJ1-1; D is unclear. Germline CDR1 reads SGHRS; CDR2 reads YFSETQ. The CDR3 sequence is 14 residues long. V was shortened by 3 bases and J by 1 base, with 10 bases between the two germline ends. CDR3 protein: CASSSPEGNTEAFF. DNA of the CDR3: TGCGCCAGCAGCTCCCCTGAGGGGAACACTGAAGCTTTCTTT.

The chain employs TRBV12-5 and TRBJ1-1; 7 positions agree with TRBD1. Germline CDR1 and CDR2: LGHNT and FRNRAP. Losses at the gene ends were 7 bases for V and 5 bases for J; bases not matched to a gene: 13. The CDR3 extends over 15 amino acids. The CDR3 region is CASAFFRGGYTEAFF. In DNA form, the CDR3 reads TGTGCTAGTGCCTTCTTCAGGGGGGGTTATACTGAAGCTTTCTTT.

This clonotype was observed many times. CDR3 amino acids: CASSLSASGVDNEQFF. The DNA of the CDR3 is TGTGCCAGCAGCTTATCCGCTAGCGGGGTAGATAATGAGCAGTTCTTC. The genes are TRBV7-2 and TRBJ2-1; 9 bases are shared with TRBD2. Germline-derived CDR1 and CDR2 are SGHTA and FQGNSA. The CDR3 length is 16 residues. After removal of 2 bases from V and 7 bases from J, the junction contained 9 bases not matched to a gene.

The genes are TRBV6-5 and TRBJ2-2, with a tentative D call TRBD1 (5 bases). The ends were cut back, 5 bases at V and 0 bases at J, with 13 bases in the middle. This CDR3 region has 16 residues. The germline gives CDR1 MNHEY, CDR2 SVGAGI. This CDR3 reads CASSRARRANTGELFF. DNA for the CDR3: TGTGCCAGCAGTAGGGCGCGCAGGGCGAACACCGGGGAGCTGTTTTTT.

This clonotype was observed many times. The V gene is TRBV4-3, the J gene TRBJ1-1; the match to TRBD1 covers 7 bases. Germline V lookup: CDR1 LGHNA, CDR2 YSLEER. J lost 4 bases, V lost 1 base, and 6 bases had no gene match. This CDR3 spans 15 amino acids. The CDR3 DNA reads as TGCGCCAGCAGCCAAGGAGACAGGGCAGGCACTGAAGCTTTCTTT. Encoded protein: CASSQGDRAGTEAFF.